This TCR beta chain was found in a study of blood T cell repertoires in COVID-19. This table comes from immunoSEQ multiplex PCR, and its TCRdb copy is limited to in-frame clones, with some not included. The data hold roughly 150,000 clones, with approximately 80% observed a single time. This TCR was sampled from a woman at least 80 years old with acute or convalescent COVID-19. Sequenced input: peripheral blood.

The CDR3 DNA follows: TGTGCCAGCAGCGACCCTAGCGGGAGTCTTGAGACCCAGTACTTC. Translation: CASSDPSGSLETQYF. V usage is TRBV7-2 and J usage is TRBJ2-5, with 10 bases aligning to TRBD2. The CDR3 contains 15 residues. V lost 5 bases to trimming and J lost 5 bases; unmatched junction nucleotides: 8. CDR1 is SGHTA, CDR2 FQGNSA, per germline.